What follows describes a single T cell receptor (beta chain). Its antigen is as yet unknown. The data belong to a study of cytomegalovirus exposure and HLA in healthy donors. The PCR ran on 60 Vbeta and 13 Jbeta primers. Method: immunoSEQ multiplex PCR; TCRdb's copy keeps in-frame clones and lacks some. The table shows more than 95,000 clones, with 80% occurring only once. Study-level findings and limits: What was likely a sequencing artifact was a cluster of highly shared sequence variants.

The germline V and J ends were trimmed by 8 bases and 5 bases, with 12 bases remaining between them. Germline assignment: CDR1 LNHDA and CDR2 SQIVND (reference sequence). The CDR3 consists of 12 residues. This chain connects TRBV19 to TRBJ1-1; possible D gene TRBD1, 6 bases. The material sequenced was PBMCs. This clonotype was obtained from a man aged 25 to 45 in good health and CMV-seropositive. The CDR3 sequence: CASSDRSTEAFF. CDR3 sequence (DNA): TGTGCCAGTTCTGACAGGTCGACTGAAGCTTTCTTT.